This entry describes one T cell receptor (beta chain). Its antigen remains unidentified. Repertoires were generated with immunoSEQ multiplex PCR, while TCRdb's copy carries only in-frame clones and drops some. This table holds fewer than 65,000 clones, about nine tenths found once. This entry belongs to a study of OX40 agonist ivuxolimab in advanced cancers. General observations from the study: Antigen targets of the expanded peripheral T cells went undetermined. Among the least clonally expanded were partial responders at 0.1-3.0 mg/kg.

This CDR3 spans 15 amino acids. With V trimmed by 3 bases and J by 5 bases, 9 bases remained unmatched. Germline CDR1 reads LNHDA; CDR2 reads SQIVND (reference sequence). The rearrangement uses TRBV19 and TRBJ1-1; 7 bases align to TRBD1. Here the sequenced sample was CD4+ or CD8+ T cells sorted from blood, taken in a trial of the OX40 agonist ivuxolimab. The receptor was isolated from an adult with an advanced solid tumor such as melanoma, head and neck, liver or kidney cancer. The CDR3 spells CASSIGYRGGTEAFF. The DNA for the CDR3 is TGTGCCAGTAGTATTGGGTACAGGGGAGGGACTGAAGCTTTCTTT.